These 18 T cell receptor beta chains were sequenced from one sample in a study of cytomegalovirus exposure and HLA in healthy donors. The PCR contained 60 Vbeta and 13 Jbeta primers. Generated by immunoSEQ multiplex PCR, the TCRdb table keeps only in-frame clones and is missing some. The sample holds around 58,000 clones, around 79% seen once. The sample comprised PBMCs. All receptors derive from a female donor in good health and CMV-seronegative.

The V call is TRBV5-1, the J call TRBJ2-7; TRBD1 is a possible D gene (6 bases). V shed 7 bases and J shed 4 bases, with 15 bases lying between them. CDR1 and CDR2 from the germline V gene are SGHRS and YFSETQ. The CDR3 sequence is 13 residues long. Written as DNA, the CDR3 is TGCGCCAGCTCGGTTGGACAGTCGTACGAGCAGTACTTC. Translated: CASSVGQSYEQYF. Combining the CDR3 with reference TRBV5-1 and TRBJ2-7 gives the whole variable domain KAGVTQTPRYLIKTRGQQVTLSCSPISGHRSVSWYQQTPGQGLQFLFEYFSETQRNKGNFPGRFSGRQFSNSRSEMNVSTLELGDSALYLCASSVGQSYEQYFGPGTRLTVT.

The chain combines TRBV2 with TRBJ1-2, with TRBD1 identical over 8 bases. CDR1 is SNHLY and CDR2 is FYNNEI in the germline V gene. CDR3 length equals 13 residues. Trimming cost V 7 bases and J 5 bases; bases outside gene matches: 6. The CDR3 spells CASTMRQGYGYTF. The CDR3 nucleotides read TGTGCCAGCACGATGAGACAGGGGTATGGCTACACCTTC. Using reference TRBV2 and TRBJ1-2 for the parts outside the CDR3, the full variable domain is EPEVTQTPSHQVTQMGQEVILRCVPISNHLYFYWYRQILGQKVEFLVSFYNNEISEKSEIFDDQFSVERPDGSNFTLKIRSTKLEDSAMYFCASTMRQGYGYTFGSGTRLTVV.

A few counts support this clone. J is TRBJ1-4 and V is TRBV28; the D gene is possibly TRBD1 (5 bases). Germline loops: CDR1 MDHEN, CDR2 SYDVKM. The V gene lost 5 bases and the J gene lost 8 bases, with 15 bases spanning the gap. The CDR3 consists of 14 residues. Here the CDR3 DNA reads TGTGCCAGCAGTCTTCCTGGGGCCTGGGAAAAACTGTTTTTT. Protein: CASSLPGAWEKLFF.

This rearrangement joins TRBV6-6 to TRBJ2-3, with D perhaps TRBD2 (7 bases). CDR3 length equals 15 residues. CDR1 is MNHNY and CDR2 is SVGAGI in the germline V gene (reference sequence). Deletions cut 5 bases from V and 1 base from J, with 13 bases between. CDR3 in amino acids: CASSGLGGGTDTQYF. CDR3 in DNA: TGTGCCAGCAGTGGACTAGGGGGAGGCACAGATACGCAGTATTTT.

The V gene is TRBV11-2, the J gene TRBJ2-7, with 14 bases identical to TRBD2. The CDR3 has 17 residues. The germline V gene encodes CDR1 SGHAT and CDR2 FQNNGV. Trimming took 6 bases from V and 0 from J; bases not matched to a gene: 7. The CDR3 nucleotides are TGTGCCAGCAGTCCTAGACTAGCGGGAGGGATCTCCTACGAGCAGTACTTC. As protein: CASSPRLAGGISYEQYF.

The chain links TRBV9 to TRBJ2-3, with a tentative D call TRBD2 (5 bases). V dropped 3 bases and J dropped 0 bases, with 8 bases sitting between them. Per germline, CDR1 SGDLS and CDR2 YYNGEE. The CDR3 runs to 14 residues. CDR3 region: CASSGTRSTDTQYF. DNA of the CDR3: TGTGCCAGCAGCGGAACTAGGAGCACAGATACGCAGTATTTT.

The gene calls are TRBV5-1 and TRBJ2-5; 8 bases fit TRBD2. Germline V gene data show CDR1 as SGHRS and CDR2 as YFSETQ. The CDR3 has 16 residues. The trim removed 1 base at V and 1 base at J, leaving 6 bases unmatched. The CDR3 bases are TGCGCCAGCAGCTTGAGTACTAGCGGTCCCCAAGAGACCCAGTACTTC. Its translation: CASSLSTSGPQETQYF.

CDR3 residues: CASSLPAGGYTF. The CDR3 nucleotides are TGTGCCAGCAGTTTGCCGGCGGGTGGCTACACCTTC. The chain links TRBV27 to TRBJ1-2; no reliable D call. The CDR3 has 12 amino acids. Trimming took off 3 bases at V and 7 bases at J, with 9 bases between the two ends. Germline V gene lookup returns CDR1 MNHEY and CDR2 SMNVEV (reference sequence).

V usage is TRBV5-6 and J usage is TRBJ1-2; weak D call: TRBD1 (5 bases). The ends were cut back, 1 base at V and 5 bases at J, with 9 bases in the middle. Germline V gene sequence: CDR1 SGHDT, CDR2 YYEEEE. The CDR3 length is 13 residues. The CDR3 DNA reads TGTGCCAGCAGCTTGCGCCAGGGTTATGGCTACACCTTC. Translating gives CASSLRQGYGYTF.

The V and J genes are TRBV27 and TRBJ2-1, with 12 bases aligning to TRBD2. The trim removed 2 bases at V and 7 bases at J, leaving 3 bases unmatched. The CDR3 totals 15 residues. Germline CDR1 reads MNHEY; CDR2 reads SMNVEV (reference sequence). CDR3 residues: CASSLLAGGLNEQFF. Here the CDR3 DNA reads TGTGCCAGCAGTTTACTAGCGGGAGGGCTTAATGAGCAGTTCTTC.

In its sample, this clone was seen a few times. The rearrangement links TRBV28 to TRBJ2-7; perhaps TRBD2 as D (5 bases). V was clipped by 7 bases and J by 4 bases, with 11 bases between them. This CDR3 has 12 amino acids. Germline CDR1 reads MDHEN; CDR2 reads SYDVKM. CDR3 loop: CASTDEGYEQYF. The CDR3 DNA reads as TGTGCCAGCACGGACGAGGGTTACGAGCAGTACTTC.

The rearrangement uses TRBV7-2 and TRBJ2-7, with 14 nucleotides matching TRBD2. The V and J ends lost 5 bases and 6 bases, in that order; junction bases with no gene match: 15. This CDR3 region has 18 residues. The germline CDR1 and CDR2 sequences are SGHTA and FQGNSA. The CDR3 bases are TGTGCCAGCAGCCCCCCGGGACTAGCGGGGGCAGGGGCCCGCGAGCAGTACTTC. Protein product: CASSPPGLAGAGAREQYF.

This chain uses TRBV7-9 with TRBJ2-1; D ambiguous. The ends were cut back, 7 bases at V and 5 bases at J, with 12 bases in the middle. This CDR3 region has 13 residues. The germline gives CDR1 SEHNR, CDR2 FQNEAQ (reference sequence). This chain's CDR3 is CASTNARNNEQFF. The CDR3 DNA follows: TGTGCCAGCACCAATGCCAGGAACAATGAGCAGTTCTTC.

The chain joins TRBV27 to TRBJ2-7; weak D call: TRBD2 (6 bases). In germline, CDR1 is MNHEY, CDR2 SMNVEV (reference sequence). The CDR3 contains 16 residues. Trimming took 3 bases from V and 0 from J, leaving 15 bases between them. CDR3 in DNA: TGTGCCAGCAGTTTCCCTAAAGCGGGCCCCTCCTACGAGCAGTACTTC. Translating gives CASSFPKAGPSYEQYF.

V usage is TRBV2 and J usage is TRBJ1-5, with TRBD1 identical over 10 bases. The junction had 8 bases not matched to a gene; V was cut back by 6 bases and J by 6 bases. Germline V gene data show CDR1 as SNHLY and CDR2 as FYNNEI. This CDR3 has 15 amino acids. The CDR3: CASRVRTGGGQPQHF. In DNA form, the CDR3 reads TGTGCCAGCAGAGTAAGGACAGGGGGAGGTCAGCCCCAGCATTTT.

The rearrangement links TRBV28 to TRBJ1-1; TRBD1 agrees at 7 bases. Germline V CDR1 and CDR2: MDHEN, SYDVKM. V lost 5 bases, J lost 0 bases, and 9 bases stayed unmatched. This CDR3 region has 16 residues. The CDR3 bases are TGTGCCAGCAGTCAGGGGGACGGACCTATGAACACTGAAGCTTTCTTT. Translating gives CASSQGDGPMNTEAFF.

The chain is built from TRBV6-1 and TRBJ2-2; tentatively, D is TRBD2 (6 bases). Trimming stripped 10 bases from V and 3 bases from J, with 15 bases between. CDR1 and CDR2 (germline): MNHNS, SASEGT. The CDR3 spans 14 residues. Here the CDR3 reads CATTLAWDTGELFF. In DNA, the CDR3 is TGTGCCACCACTCTAGCGTGGGACACCGGGGAGCTGTTTTTT.

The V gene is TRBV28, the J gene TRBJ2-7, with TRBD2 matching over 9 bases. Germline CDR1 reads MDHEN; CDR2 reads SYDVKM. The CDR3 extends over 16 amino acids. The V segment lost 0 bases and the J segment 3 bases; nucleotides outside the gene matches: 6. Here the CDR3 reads CASSLWGIAGDYEQYF. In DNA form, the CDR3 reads TGTGCCAGCAGTTTATGGGGGATAGCGGGGGACTACGAGCAGTACTTC.